These 17 T cell receptor beta chains were all obtained from the same sample, sequenced in a study of blood T cell repertoires in COVID-19. Assay: immunoSEQ multiplex PCR; the TCRdb copy retains only in-frame clones and omits some. Here the sample spans about 170,000 clones, about 88% being singletons. The sequenced sample was peripheral blood. The receptors were gathered from a woman aged 80 or over in a cohort sampled during active or convalescent COVID-19.

In this sample, this clone turned up a few times. The rearrangement links TRBV30 to TRBJ2-3; D might be TRBD2 (5 bases). V lost 3 bases and J 2 bases, leaving 15 bases between the germline ends. This CDR3 region has 15 residues. Germline V gene lookup returns CDR1 GTSNPN and CDR2 SVGIG (reference sequence). CDR3 coding DNA: TGTGCCTGGAGACGGCCTAGCCGAAACACAGATACGCAGTATTTT. Protein product: CAWRRPSRNTDTQYF.

The rearrangement joins TRBV2 to TRBJ1-1; 9 bases are shared with TRBD1. Losses at the gene ends were 8 bases for V and 1 base for J; bases not matched to a gene: 2. From germline, CDR1 is SNHLY and CDR2 FYNNEI. This CDR3 region has 13 residues. CDR3 sequence reads: CASLGQGNTEAFF. In nucleotides, the CDR3 is TGTGCCAGCCTGGGACAGGGGAACACTGAAGCTTTCTTT.

The chain is built from TRBV6-1 and TRBJ1-2, with D perhaps matching TRBD1 (5 bases). This CDR3 comprises 16 residues. Germline loops: CDR1 MNHNS, CDR2 SASEGT. V lost 0 bases, J lost 4 bases, and 15 bases lay in between. CDR3 loop: CASSEALGLTGYGYTF. CDR3 DNA sequence: TGTGCCAGCAGTGAAGCGTTGGGGCTAACGGGCTATGGCTACACCTTC.

The chain is built from TRBV10-3 and TRBJ2-3; 9 bases match TRBD1. Germline V gives CDR1 ENHRY, CDR2 SYGVKD. CDR3 length: 14 amino acids. V was pared by 6 bases and J by 1 base, with 2 bases of the junction left unmatched. DNA for the CDR3: TGTGCCATCAGCCGGGACAGGGGCACAGATACGCAGTATTTT. Its protein product is CAISRDRGTDTQYF.

V usage is TRBV29-1 and J usage is TRBJ2-5, with 9 bases fitting TRBD1. Germline V gives CDR1 SQVTM, CDR2 ANQGSEA. J gave up 2 bases and V 6 bases, and 10 bases lay outside the gene matches. This CDR3 comprises 15 residues. CDR3 loop: CSVRLRDRAQETQYF. The CDR3 coding sequence is TGCAGCGTCAGACTCCGGGACAGGGCGCAAGAGACCCAGTACTTC.

The CDR3: CADGRQGSYNSPLHF. CDR3 in DNA: TGTGCAGACGGACGACAGGGTTCCTATAATTCACCCCTCCACTTT. The chain uses TRBV19 and TRBJ1-6, with 7 bases identical to TRBD1. The CDR3 is made up of 15 amino acids. Germline values: CDR1 LNHDA, CDR2 SQIVND (reference sequence).

This CDR3 is CSVVIQTANYGYTF. The CDR3 coding sequence is TGCAGCGTTGTGATCCAAACGGCTAACTATGGCTACACCTTC. The chain combines TRBV29-1 with TRBJ1-2; no firm D call. The CDR3 covers 14 residues. CDR1 is SQVTM, CDR2 ANQGSEA, per germline. V lost 4 bases and J 0 bases, leaving 12 bases between the germline ends. The whole variable domain, filled in from reference TRBV29-1 and TRBJ1-2, reads SAVISQKPSRDICQRGTSLTIQCQVDSQVTMMFWYRQQPGQSLTLIATANQGSEATYESGFVIDKFPISRPNLTFSTLTVSNMSPEDSSIYLCSVVIQTANYGYTFGSGTRLTVV.

The chain has TRBV10-3 and TRBJ1-2, with 7 bases aligning to TRBD1. Germline V gene sequence: CDR1 ENHRY, CDR2 SYGVKD. The CDR3 spans 12 residues. Trimming at V came to 4 bases and at J to 6 bases, leaving 2 bases not matched to a gene. The CDR3: CAISATGDGYTF. The CDR3 nucleotides are TGTGCCATCAGTGCAACAGGGGATGGCTACACCTTC.

The genes are TRBV5-1 and TRBJ1-6, with 7 bases identical to TRBD1. The V segment lost 0 bases and the J segment 7 bases; nucleotides outside the gene matches: 4. The CDR3 contains 15 residues. Germline assignment: CDR1 SGHRS and CDR2 YFSETQ. The CDR3 protein is CASSLEPGQNSPLHF. DNA of the CDR3: TGCGCCAGCAGCTTGGAGCCGGGACAGAATTCACCCCTCCACTTT.

This chain links TRBV20-1 with TRBJ1-4; TRBD1 matches at 9 bases. The germline V gene has CDR1 DFQATT and CDR2 SNEGSKA (reference sequence). The ends lost 3 bases at V and 6 bases at J; junction bases unmatched: 8. The CDR3 is 15 residues long. DNA of the CDR3: TGCAGTGCTAGTACCCCCGGGACAGGGTATGAAAAACTGTTTTTT. Encoded protein: CSASTPGTGYEKLFF.

The rearrangement links TRBV4-2 to TRBJ2-2, with a tentative D call TRBD1 (6 bases). CDR1 and CDR2 from the germline V gene are LGHNA and YNFKEQ. Trimming shortened V by 1 base and J by 8 bases, and 11 bases separated the two germline ends. The CDR3 consists of 14 residues. CDR3 sequence: CASSQAGTRGELFF. The CDR3 nucleotides are TGTGCCAGCAGCCAAGCGGGGACACGGGGGGAGCTGTTTTTT.

This chain uses TRBV5-6 with TRBJ1-4, with unresolved D. V dropped 4 bases and J dropped 8 bases, with 12 bases sitting between them. Germline V lookup: CDR1 SGHDT, CDR2 YYEEEE. The CDR3 totals 13 residues. The CDR3 protein is CASSPTGEEKLFF. As DNA, the CDR3 is TGTGCCAGCAGCCCGACCGGGGAGGAAAAACTGTTTTTT.

The rearrangement links TRBV6-5 to TRBJ2-7, with TRBD1 as a possible D gene (5 bases). The CDR3 has 15 residues. CDR1 MNHEY and CDR2 SVGAGI come from the germline V gene. The V and J ends lost 2 bases and 4 bases respectively, with 15 bases between them. The CDR3 nucleotides read TGTGCCAGCAGTTACGGGGCAGGGATCCTGTACGAGCAGTACGTC. It translates to CASSYGAGILYEQYV.

Only one count was recorded for this clone. The chain combines TRBV27 with TRBJ1-2; maybe TRBD1 (5 bases). The CDR3 runs to 15 residues. CDR1 MNHEY and CDR2 SMNVEV come from the germline V gene (reference sequence). Trimming took 1 base from V and 0 from J, leaving 9 bases between them. CDR3 in DNA: TGTGCCAGCAGTTTATGGGGCGGTACTAACTATGGCTACACCTTC. Its translation is CASSLWGGTNYGYTF.

This clone was picked up one time. The chain combines TRBV11-2 with TRBJ1-2, with 7 bases fitting TRBD1. From germline, CDR1 is SGHAT and CDR2 FQNNGV. The J segment lost 7 bases and the V segment lost 4 bases, leaving 12 bases of the junction unmatched. The CDR3 runs to 15 residues. DNA for the CDR3: TGTGCCAGCAGCTCCTGGACAGGCGGGGCGGGTGGCTACACCTTC. This gives the protein CASSSWTGGAGGYTF.

The chain employs TRBV11-2 and TRBJ2-7, with TRBD1 as a possible D gene (6 bases). CDR3 length equals 16 residues. Germline V CDR1 and CDR2: SGHAT, FQNNGV. Trimming took off 3 bases at V and 2 bases at J, with 17 bases between the two ends. CDR3 DNA: TGTGCCAGCAGCTTGCCCATCAGGGGAAAGACCTACGAGCAGTACTTC. This codes for CASSLPIRGKTYEQYF.

For the CDR3, the DNA is TGTGCCAGCACCCCCTTGAGGCTAGCGGGCTATCCCACAGATACGCAGTATTTT. Its protein product is CASTPLRLAGYPTDTQYF. The chain uses TRBV11-2 and TRBJ2-3; 8 bases align to TRBD2. V was pared by 7 bases and J by 2 bases, with 17 bases of the junction left unmatched. CDR3 length: 18 amino acids. CDR1 is SGHAT, CDR2 FQNNGV, per germline.